A single sample is the source of the 29 T cell receptor beta chains below, sequenced in a study of blood T cell repertoires in COVID-19. Profiled with immunoSEQ multiplex PCR; TCRdb holds only in-frame clones, not every one. Of fewer than 650,000 clones listed, around 90% are singletons. Sequencing was performed on peripheral blood. These receptors came from a woman aged 45-60 years with COVID-19, enrolled during active disease.

This clone came up a few times. The chain recombines TRBV18 with TRBJ1-4; D possibly corresponds to TRBD1 (6 bases). This CDR3 comprises 12 residues. Trimming cost V 6 bases and J 8 bases, with 10 bases left between them. The germline V gene encodes CDR1 KGHSH and CDR2 LQKENI. CDR3 sequence: CASSPGQEKLFF. The CDR3 nucleotides read TGTGCCAGCTCCCCTGGACAGGAAAAACTGTTTTTT.

The gene calls are TRBV10-2 and TRBJ1-1, with D perhaps TRBD1 (6 bases). Germline loops: CDR1 WSHSY, CDR2 SAAADI. This CDR3 contains 13 residues. The V end was cut by 6 bases, the J end by 0 bases, with 8 bases between. CDR3 DNA: TGCGCCAGCAGGGACAGATTGAACACTGAAGCTTTCTTT. Translation gives CASRDRLNTEAFF.

The chain recombines TRBV4-1 with TRBJ1-3; unclear D gene. Germline V gene data show CDR1 as MGHRA and CDR2 as YSYEKL. The CDR3 has 15 residues. Trimming took 5 bases from V and 0 from J, leaving 11 bases between them. The chain's CDR3 is CASSLTHSSGNTIYF. DNA for the CDR3: TGCGCCAGCAGCTTGACACACTCCTCTGGAAACACCATATATTTT.

The V call is TRBV10-2, the J call TRBJ1-1; D not certain. The CDR3 spans 11 residues. Germline-derived CDR1 and CDR2 are WSHSY and SAAADI. V gave up 5 bases and J gave up 11 bases, with 12 bases separating them. The CDR3 loop reads CASSTRGEAFF. In DNA, the CDR3 is TGCGCCAGCAGTACCCGGGGTGAGGCTTTCTTT.

This chain joins TRBV29-1 and TRBJ2-2; D possibly corresponds to TRBD1 (6 bases). The CDR3 consists of 12 residues. Looked up from germline, CDR1 is SQVTM and CDR2 is ANQGSEA. V was trimmed by 5 bases and J by 5 bases, leaving 9 bases between them. For the CDR3, the DNA is TGCAGCGTTAGGCAGGGGACCGGGGAGCTGTTTTTT. Its protein is CSVRQGTGELFF.

The gene calls are TRBV10-3 and TRBJ1-6; a weak D match, TRBD1 (5 bases). The length of the CDR3 is 15 residues. Germline CDR1 is ENHRY and CDR2 is SYGVKD. Trimming left V 0 bases short and J 6 bases short, with 9 bases between. As DNA, the CDR3 is TGTGCCATCAGTGAGTCTGGGGGACTTAATTCACCCCTCCACTTT. Its translation is CAISESGGLNSPLHF.

The chain recombines TRBV19 with TRBJ2-1; D might be TRBD1 (6 bases). This CDR3 is built from 15 residues. CDR1 and CDR2 (germline): LNHDA, SQIVND (reference sequence). V lost 5 bases to trimming and J lost 7 bases, with 18 bases between them. The CDR3 sequence is CASSQQGGEWNEQFF. For the CDR3, the DNA is TGTGCCAGTAGTCAACAGGGTGGGGAATGGAATGAGCAGTTCTTC.

This clone was recorded only once. The V and J genes are TRBV5-1 and TRBJ1-4; TRBD1 agrees at 10 bases. V shed 2 bases and J 6 bases; nucleotides not matched to a gene: 4. There are 15 residues in the CDR3. Germline loops: CDR1 SGHRS, CDR2 YFSETQ. CDR3 loop: CASSFSGTGDEKLFF. CDR3 coding DNA: TGCGCCAGCAGCTTTTCCGGGACAGGGGATGAAAAACTGTTTTTT.

This chain links TRBV4-1 with TRBJ2-3; 9 positions match TRBD2. The CDR3 totals 16 residues. Germline-derived CDR1 and CDR2 are MGHRA and YSYEKL. Losses at the gene ends were 4 bases for V and 0 bases for J; bases not matched to a gene: 5. Here the CDR3 DNA reads TGCGCCAGCAGCCCCAGACTAGCGGCTAGCACAGATACGCAGTATTTT. Protein sequence: CASSPRLAASTDTQYF.

The rearrangement links TRBV5-1 to TRBJ2-1, with 8 bases fitting TRBD2. The CDR3 has 19 amino acids. CDR1 is SGHRS, CDR2 YFSETQ, per germline. Trimming cost V 0 bases and J 6 bases; bases outside gene matches: 17. The CDR3 coding sequence is TGCGCCAGCAGCTTGGCGGGATTCAGCGGGGGTGGTGTTACCAATGAGCAGTTCTTC. It yields the protein CASSLAGFSGGGVTNEQFF.

CDR3 in DNA: TGTGCCAGCAGCTCCCTCCGCGCCTCGGAAGCTTTCTTT. It codes for CASSSLRASEAFF. The V and J genes are TRBV7-2 and TRBJ1-1, with no clear D. Germline V CDR1 and CDR2: SGHTA, FQGNSA. V was clipped by 4 bases and J by 8 bases, with 14 bases between them. CDR3 length equals 13 residues.

The DNA of the CDR3 is TGTGCCAGCAGACCCCCCAGATATAATTCACCCCTCCACTTT. It codes for CASRPPRYNSPLHF. The chain recombines TRBV27 with TRBJ1-6, with unresolved D. The CDR3 contains 14 residues. V was shortened by 6 bases and J by 4 bases, with 10 bases between the two germline ends. From germline, CDR1 is MNHEY and CDR2 SMNVEV (reference sequence).

The rearrangement joins TRBV5-1 to TRBJ1-1; possible D gene TRBD1, 6 bases. Germline V gene lookup returns CDR1 SGHRS and CDR2 YFSETQ. Deletions cut 4 bases from V and 1 base from J, with 11 bases between. The CDR3 sequence is 14 residues long. The CDR3 sequence: CASSPGTTNTEAFF. CDR3 DNA sequence: TGCGCCAGCAGCCCCGGGACAACGAACACTGAAGCTTTCTTT.

This clone appeared a few times. This sequence joins TRBV3-1 (or the pseudogene TRBV3-2) and TRBJ1-1; 10 bases line up with TRBD1. With 1 base clipped from V and 7 bases from J, the junction kept 3 bases outside the gene matches. Germline CDR1 is LGHDT and CDR2 is YNNKEL (reference sequence). The CDR3 is 14 amino acids. The chain's CDR3 is CASSQGGTGVEAFF. CDR3 nucleotide sequence: TGTGCCAGCAGCCAAGGCGGGACAGGGGTTGAAGCTTTCTTT.

The V call is TRBV30, the J call TRBJ2-1; 7 bases agree with TRBD1. The V gene's germline CDR1 is GTSNPN and CDR2 SVGIG (reference sequence). This CDR3 has 13 amino acids. The trim removed 5 bases at V and 7 bases at J, leaving 8 bases unmatched. This CDR3 is CAWAQGVLNEQFF. The CDR3, as DNA: TGTGCCTGGGCGCAGGGGGTATTGAATGAGCAGTTCTTC.

The V and J genes are TRBV2 and TRBJ1-3; D unresolved. The V gene's germline CDR1 is SNHLY and CDR2 FYNNEI. The CDR3 has 13 amino acids. V shed 5 bases and J shed 4 bases, with 9 bases lying between them. The CDR3 nucleotides read TGTGCCAGCAGTCCTGTTGTGGGAAACACCATATATTTT. It is translated as CASSPVVGNTIYF.

This clone is a singleton in its sample. The chain links TRBV29-1 to TRBJ1-2, with 8 bases that match TRBD1. CDR1 and CDR2 (germline): SQVTM, ANQGSEA. This CDR3 is 14 amino acids long. The trim removed 3 bases at V and 5 bases at J, leaving 8 bases unmatched. The CDR3 DNA is TGCAGCGTTGAGGAGCAGGGGGCCAATTATGGCTACACCTTC. Protein sequence: CSVEEQGANYGYTF.

This clone was recorded at least ten times. This rearrangement joins TRBV7-2 to TRBJ2-7, with 8 bases lining up with TRBD1. The CDR3 is 17 amino acids. Germline V gene data show CDR1 as SGHTA and CDR2 as FQGNSA. Germline trimming cut 2 bases from V and 1 base from J; bases unmatched to any gene: 10. CDR3 nucleotides: TGTGCCAGCAGCTTACGGAACGCACAGGGGGGATCCTACGAGCAGTACTTC. Residues: CASSLRNAQGGSYEQYF.

The chain carries TRBV5-8 and TRBJ2-3, with TRBD2 as a possible D gene (5 bases). CDR1 is SGHTS, CDR2 YDEGEE, per germline. This CDR3 contains 16 residues. Trimming pared 2 bases from V and 3 bases from J, leaving 16 bases between. The CDR3 DNA is TGTGCCAGCAGCTTTTACCGGGTAGGGAGTACAGATACGCAGTATTTT. Its protein product is CASSFYRVGSTDTQYF.

The gene calls are TRBV2 and TRBJ1-2; 10 bases map to TRBD1. In germline, CDR1 is SNHLY, CDR2 FYNNEI. This CDR3 has 15 amino acids. The junction had 12 bases not matched to a gene; V was cut back by 6 bases and J by 8 bases. The CDR3 here is CASSAVRQGAEGYTF. As DNA, the CDR3 is TGTGCCAGCAGCGCTGTAAGACAGGGGGCGGAGGGCTACACCTTC.

The rearrangement uses TRBV13 and TRBJ1-2, with no clear D. V lost 0 bases to trimming and J lost 6 bases, with 11 bases between them. Germline loops: CDR1 PRHDT, CDR2 FYEKMQ (reference sequence). The CDR3 totals 14 residues. The CDR3 sequence: CASSLGSASNGYTF. For the CDR3, the DNA is TGTGCCAGCAGCTTAGGGTCAGCGTCCAATGGCTACACCTTC.

The chain links TRBV2 to TRBJ2-7, with D unresolved. Trimming removed 3 bases at V and 7 bases at J, with 10 bases between. The CDR3 consists of 12 residues. CDR1 is SNHLY, CDR2 FYNNEI, per germline. CDR3 in DNA: TGTGCCAGCAGTGAGATAGGCGGTGAGCAGTACTTC. It is translated as CASSEIGGEQYF.

This chain joins TRBV5-1 and TRBJ2-7, with 9 bases identical to TRBD1. The length of the CDR3 is 15 residues. Germline trimming cut 0 bases from V and 6 bases from J; bases unmatched to any gene: 7. The germline CDR1 and CDR2 sequences are SGHRS and YFSETQ. Here the CDR3 reads CASSLGDRDVFEQYF. CDR3 nucleotides: TGCGCCAGCAGCTTGGGGGACAGGGATGTCTTCGAGCAGTACTTC.

This chain connects TRBV11-3 to TRBJ1-6; no clear D gene. CDR1 and CDR2 from the germline V gene are SGHNT and YENEEA. CDR3 length: 14 amino acids. Trimming removed 1 base from V and 7 bases from J, with 8 bases in between. CDR3 coding DNA: TGTGCCAGCAGCTTAGGGCTCAGAAATTCACCCCTCCACTTT. This codes for CASSLGLRNSPLHF. The variable domain in full, completed from reference TRBV11-3 and TRBJ1-6, reads EAGVVQSPRYKIIEKKQPVAFWCNPISGHNTLYWYLQNLGQGPELLIRYENEEAVDDSQLPKDRFSAERLKGVDSTLKIQPAELGDSAVYLCASSLGLRNSPLHFGNGTRLTVT.

This rearrangement joins TRBV5-1 to TRBJ2-7; 10 bases are a match to TRBD1. The CDR3 spans 14 residues. From germline, CDR1 is SGHRS and CDR2 YFSETQ. V shed 3 bases, J shed 6 bases, and the junction held 6 bases outside the gene matches. CDR3 sequence (DNA): TGCGCCAGCAGCTGGACAGGGGGAAATGGCGAGCAGTACTTC. Amino acids: CASSWTGGNGEQYF. Combining the CDR3 with reference TRBV5-1 and TRBJ2-7 gives the whole variable domain KAGVTQTPRYLIKTRGQQVTLSCSPISGHRSVSWYQQTPGQGLQFLFEYFSETQRNKGNFPGRFSGRQFSNSRSEMNVSTLELGDSALYLCASSWTGGNGEQYFGPGTRLTVT.

The chain has TRBV14 and TRBJ2-1; unclear D gene. CDR3 length: 13 residues. V was cut by 0 bases and J by 9 bases, with 9 bases left in between. Germline-derived CDR1 and CDR2 are SGHDN and FVKESK. CDR3: CASSQDWASEQFF. The CDR3 nucleotides read TGTGCCAGCAGCCAAGATTGGGCCAGTGAGCAGTTCTTC.

In the case of this clone: The sample holds other DNA sequences that translate to the same CDR3. The chain joins TRBV9 to TRBJ1-1; possible D gene TRBD1, 6 bases. The CDR3 length is 14 residues. Germline V lookup: CDR1 SGDLS, CDR2 YYNGEE. V lost 4 bases and J 5 bases, leaving 15 bases between the germline ends. The CDR3 DNA follows: TGTGCCAGCAGCCCTAGGCAGGGGCTTACTGAAGCTTTCTTT. Residues: CASSPRQGLTEAFF. Full variable domain (missing parts from reference TRBV9 and TRBJ1-1): DSGVTQTPKHLITATGQRVTLRCSPRSGDLSVYWYQQSLDQGLQFLIQYYNGEERAKGNILERFSAQQFPDLHSELNLSSLELGDSALYFCASSPRQGLTEAFFGQGTRLTVV.

The rearrangement joins TRBV2 to TRBJ2-7; the D gene is possibly TRBD2 (6 bases). The ends were cut back, 7 bases at V and 7 bases at J, with 17 bases in the middle. Germline CDR1 is SNHLY and CDR2 is FYNNEI. This CDR3 spans 13 amino acids. The CDR3: CASNYKRLAEQYF. In nucleotides, the CDR3 is TGTGCCAGCAACTATAAGAGGCTAGCGGAGCAGTACTTC.

V gene TRBV6-5 combines with J gene TRBJ1-4; D unclear. The V end lost 7 bases, the J end lost 7 bases, and 7 bases lay between the germline ends. CDR3 size: 11 residues. CDR1 MNHEY and CDR2 SVGAGI come from the germline V gene. This CDR3 reads CASKRSEKLFF. The CDR3 region has the DNA TGTGCCAGCAAAAGGAGTGAAAAACTGTTTTTT.